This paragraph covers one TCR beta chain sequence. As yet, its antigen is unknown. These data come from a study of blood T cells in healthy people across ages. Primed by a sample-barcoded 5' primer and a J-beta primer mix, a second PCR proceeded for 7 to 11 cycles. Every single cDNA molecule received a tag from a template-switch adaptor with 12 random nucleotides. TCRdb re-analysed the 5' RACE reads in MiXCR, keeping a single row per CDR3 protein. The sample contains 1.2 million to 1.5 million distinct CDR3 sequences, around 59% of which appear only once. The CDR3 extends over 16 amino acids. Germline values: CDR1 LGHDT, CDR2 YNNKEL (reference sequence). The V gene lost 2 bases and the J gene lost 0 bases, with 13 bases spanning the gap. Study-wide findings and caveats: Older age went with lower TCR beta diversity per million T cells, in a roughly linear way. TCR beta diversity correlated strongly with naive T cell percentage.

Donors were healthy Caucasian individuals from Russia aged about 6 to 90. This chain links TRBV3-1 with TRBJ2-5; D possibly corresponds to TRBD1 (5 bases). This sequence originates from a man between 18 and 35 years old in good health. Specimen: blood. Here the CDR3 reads CASSQIDSWYQETQYF. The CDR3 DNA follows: TGTGCCAGCAGCCAAATAGACAGCTGGTACCAAGAGACCCAGTACTTC.